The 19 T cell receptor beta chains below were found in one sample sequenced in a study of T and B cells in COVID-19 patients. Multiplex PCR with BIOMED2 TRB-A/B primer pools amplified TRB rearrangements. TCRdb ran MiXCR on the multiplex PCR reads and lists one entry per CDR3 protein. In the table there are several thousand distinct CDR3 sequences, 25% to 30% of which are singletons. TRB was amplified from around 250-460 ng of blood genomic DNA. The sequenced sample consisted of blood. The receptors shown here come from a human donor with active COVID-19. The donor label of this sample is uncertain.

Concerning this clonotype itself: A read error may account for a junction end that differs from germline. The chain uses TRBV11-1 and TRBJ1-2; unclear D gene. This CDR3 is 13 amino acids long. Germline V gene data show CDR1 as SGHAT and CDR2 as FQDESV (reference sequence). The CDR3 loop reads CASSQSGVYGYTF. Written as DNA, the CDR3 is TGCGCCAGCAGCCAATCAGGTGTCTATGGCTACACCTTC.

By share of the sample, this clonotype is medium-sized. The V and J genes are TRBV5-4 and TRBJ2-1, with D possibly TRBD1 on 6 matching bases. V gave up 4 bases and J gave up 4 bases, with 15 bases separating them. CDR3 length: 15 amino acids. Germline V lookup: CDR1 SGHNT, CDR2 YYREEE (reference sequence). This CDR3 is CASSIPQGPYNEQFF. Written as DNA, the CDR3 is TGTGCCAGCAGCATACCACAGGGACCGTACAATGAGCAGTTCTTC.

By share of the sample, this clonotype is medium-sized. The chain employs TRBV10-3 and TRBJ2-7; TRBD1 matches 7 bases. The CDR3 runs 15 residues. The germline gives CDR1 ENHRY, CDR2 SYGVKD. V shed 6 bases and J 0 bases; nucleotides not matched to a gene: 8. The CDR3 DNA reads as TGTGCCATCAGGGGCCGGGACAGTTTCTCCTACGAGCAGTACTTC. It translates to CAIRGRDSFSYEQYF.

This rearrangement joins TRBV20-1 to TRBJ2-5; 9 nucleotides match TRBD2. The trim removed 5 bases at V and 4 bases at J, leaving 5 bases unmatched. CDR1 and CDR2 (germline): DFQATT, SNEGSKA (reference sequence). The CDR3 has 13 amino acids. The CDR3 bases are TGCAGTGCTGGAGCGGGAGGAGGAGAGACCCAGTACTTC. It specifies CSAGAGGGETQYF.

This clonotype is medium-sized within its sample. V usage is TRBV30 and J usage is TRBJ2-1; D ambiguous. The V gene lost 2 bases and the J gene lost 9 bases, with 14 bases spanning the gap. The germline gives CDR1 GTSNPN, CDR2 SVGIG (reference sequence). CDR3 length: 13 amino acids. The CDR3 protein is CAWSSWGGGEQFF. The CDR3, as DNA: TGTGCCTGGAGTTCTTGGGGTGGCGGTGAGCAGTTCTTC.

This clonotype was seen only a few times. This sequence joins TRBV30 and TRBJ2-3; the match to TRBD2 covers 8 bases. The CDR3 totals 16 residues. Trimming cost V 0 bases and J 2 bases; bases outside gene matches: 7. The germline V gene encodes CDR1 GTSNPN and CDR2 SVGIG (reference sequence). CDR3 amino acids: CAWSVLSGTHTDTQYF. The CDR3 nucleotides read TGTGCCTGGAGTGTACTTAGCGGGACCCACACAGATACGCAGTATTTT.

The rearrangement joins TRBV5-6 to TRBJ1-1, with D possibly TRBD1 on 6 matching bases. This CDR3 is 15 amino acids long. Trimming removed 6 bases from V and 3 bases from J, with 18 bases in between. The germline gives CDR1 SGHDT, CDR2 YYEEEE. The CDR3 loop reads CASTPTDSYYTEAFF. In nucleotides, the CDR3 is TGTGCCAGCACCCCCACGGACAGTTACTACACTGAAGCTTTCTTT.

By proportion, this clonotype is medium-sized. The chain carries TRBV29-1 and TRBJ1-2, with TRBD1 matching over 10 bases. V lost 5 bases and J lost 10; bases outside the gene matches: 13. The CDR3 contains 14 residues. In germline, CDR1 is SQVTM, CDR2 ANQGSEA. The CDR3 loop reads CSVLGQGDYSTYTF. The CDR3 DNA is TGCAGCGTTCTAGGACAGGGGGACTATTCAACCTACACCTTC.

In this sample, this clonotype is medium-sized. CDR3 in amino acids: CASSPGQGSTNEQFF. DNA of the CDR3: TGTGCCAGCTCACCCGGACAGGGGTCCACAAATGAGCAGTTCTTC. The chain carries TRBV18 and TRBJ2-1, with 9 nucleotides matching TRBD1. Unmatched junction bases numbered 7, after V lost 3 bases and J lost 7 bases. The CDR3 is made up of 15 amino acids. Germline assignment: CDR1 KGHSH and CDR2 LQKENI.

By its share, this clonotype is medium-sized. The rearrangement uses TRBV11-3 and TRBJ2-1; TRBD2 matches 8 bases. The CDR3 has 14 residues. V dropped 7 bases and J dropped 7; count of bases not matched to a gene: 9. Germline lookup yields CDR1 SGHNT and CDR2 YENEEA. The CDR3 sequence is CASTRSGRGNEQFF. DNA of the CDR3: TGTGCCAGCACCAGAAGCGGGAGAGGGAATGAGCAGTTCTTC.

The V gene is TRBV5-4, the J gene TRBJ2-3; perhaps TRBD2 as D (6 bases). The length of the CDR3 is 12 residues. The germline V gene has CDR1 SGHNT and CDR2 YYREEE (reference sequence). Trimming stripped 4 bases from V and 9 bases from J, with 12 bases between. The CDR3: CASSPRRETQYF. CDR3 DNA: TGTGCCAGCAGCCCTCGCCGGGAGACGCAGTATTTT. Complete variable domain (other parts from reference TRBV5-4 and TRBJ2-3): ETGVTQSPTHLIKTRGQQVTLRCSSQSGHNTVSWYQQALGQGPQFIFQYYREEENGRGNFPPRFSGLQFPNYSSELNVNALELDDSALYLCASSPRRETQYFGPGTRLTVL.

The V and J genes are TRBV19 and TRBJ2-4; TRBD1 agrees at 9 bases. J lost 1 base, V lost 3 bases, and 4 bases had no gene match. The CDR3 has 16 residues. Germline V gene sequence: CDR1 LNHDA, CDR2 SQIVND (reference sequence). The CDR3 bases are TGTGCCAGTAGTATTTCGGGACAGGGTGCCAAAAACATTCAGTACTTC. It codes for CASSISGQGAKNIQYF.

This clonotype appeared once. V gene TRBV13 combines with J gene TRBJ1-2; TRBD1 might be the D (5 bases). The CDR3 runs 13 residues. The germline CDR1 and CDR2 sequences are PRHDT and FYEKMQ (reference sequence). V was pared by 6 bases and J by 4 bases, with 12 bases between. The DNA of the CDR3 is TGTGCCAGCAGTTCCCAGGGCGGCTATGGCTACACCTTC. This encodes CASSSQGGYGYTF.

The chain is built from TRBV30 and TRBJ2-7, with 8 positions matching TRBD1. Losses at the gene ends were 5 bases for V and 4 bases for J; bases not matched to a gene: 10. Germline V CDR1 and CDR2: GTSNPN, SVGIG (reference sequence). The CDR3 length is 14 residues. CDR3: CAWASGTGAYEQYF. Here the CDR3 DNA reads TGTGCCTGGGCCTCCGGGACAGGAGCGTACGAGCAGTACTTC.

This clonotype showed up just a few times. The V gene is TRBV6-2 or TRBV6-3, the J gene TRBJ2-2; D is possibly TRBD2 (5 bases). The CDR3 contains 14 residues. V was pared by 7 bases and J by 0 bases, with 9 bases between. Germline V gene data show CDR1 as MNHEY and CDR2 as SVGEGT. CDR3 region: CASNPGSNTGELFF. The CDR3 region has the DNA TGTGCCAGCAATCCGGGGTCGAACACCGGGGAGCTGTTTTTT.

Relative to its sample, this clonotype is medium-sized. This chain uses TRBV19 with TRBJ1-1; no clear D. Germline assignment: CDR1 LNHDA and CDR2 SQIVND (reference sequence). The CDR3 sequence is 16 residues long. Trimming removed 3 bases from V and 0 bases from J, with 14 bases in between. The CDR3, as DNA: TGTGCCAGTAGTATCAGCACACACTCTTTGAACACTGAAGCTTTCTTT. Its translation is CASSISTHSLNTEAFF.

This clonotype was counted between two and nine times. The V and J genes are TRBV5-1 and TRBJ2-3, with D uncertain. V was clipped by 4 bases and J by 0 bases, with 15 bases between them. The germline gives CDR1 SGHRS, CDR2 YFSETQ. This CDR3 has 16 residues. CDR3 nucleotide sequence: TGCGCCAGCAGCGTCTGGGGTGGCGCTAGCACAGATACGCAGTATTTT. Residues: CASSVWGGASTDTQYF.

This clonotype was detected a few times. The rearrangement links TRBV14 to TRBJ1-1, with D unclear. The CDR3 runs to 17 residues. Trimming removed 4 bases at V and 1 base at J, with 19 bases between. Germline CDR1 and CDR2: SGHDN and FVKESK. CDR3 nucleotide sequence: TGTGCCAGCAGCCCACCTCCCCTGGGAAGGTGGAACACTGAAGCTTTCTTT. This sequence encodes CASSPPPLGRWNTEAFF.

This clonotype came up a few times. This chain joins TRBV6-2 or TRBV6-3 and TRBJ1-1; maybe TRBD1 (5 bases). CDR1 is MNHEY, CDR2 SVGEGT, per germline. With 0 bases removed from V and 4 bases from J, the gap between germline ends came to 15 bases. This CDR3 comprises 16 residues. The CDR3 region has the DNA TGTGCCAGCAGTTACTCGGTTCGGGAGGGGAGCACTGAAGCTTTCTTT. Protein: CASSYSVREGSTEAFF.